This T cell receptor beta chain originates from a study of CD8+ T cells in alopecia areata. Notes on the study in general: Compared with normal scalp, lesional scalp had higher clonality and more expanded CD8+ clones.

The CDR3 has 13 residues. Germline-derived CDR1 and CDR2 are SEHNR and FQNEAQ (reference sequence). The ends were cut back, 2 bases at V and 2 bases at J, with 7 bases in the middle. This clone appeared a few times. The antigen remains undetermined. Sequencing templates came from extracted RNA that was reverse transcribed into cDNA. TCRdb's table, derived via immunoSEQ multiplex PCR, lists solely in-frame clones and lacks some. The data contain 25,000 to 40,000 clones, approximately 80% of them singletons. Material for sequencing was NKG2D-low CD8+ T cells sorted from blood. The receptor's source is a human donor with alopecia areata. The chain joins TRBV7-9 to TRBJ2-7; D unresolved. The DNA for the CDR3 is TGTGCCAGCAGCTTACTCGCAGCCTACGAGCAGTACTTC. This sequence encodes CASSLLAAYEQYF.